Given below is one TCR beta chain in context. Its specificity is unknown. These data come from a study of naive CD8 T cells in extremely preterm neonates. Study conclusions and caveats: iChao1 richness was lowest in preterm neonates, significantly versus all ages.

Clones were read by immunoSEQ multiplex PCR, and TCRdb kept only the in-frame ones, dropping some. The table records 5,000 to 6,500 clones, roughly 96% of them present only once. The sample holds sorted live naive CD8+ CD45RA+CCR7+ T cells. The CDR3 totals 16 residues. Per germline, CDR1 SGHNT and CDR2 YENEEA. The trim removed 1 base at V and 7 bases at J, leaving 10 bases unmatched. The sample consisted of naive CD8+ T cells from blood. The chain employs TRBV11-3 and TRBJ2-1, with 7 nucleotides matching TRBD2. This TCR came from a human donor in good health. The CDR3 DNA reads TGTGCCAGCAGCTTAGGTTCCCAGCGGGATGGGAATGAGCAGTTCTTC. Its translation: CASSLGSQRDGNEQFF.